This TCR beta chain was captured by sequencing in a study of naive and memory T cell subsets. This CDR3 contains 12 residues. Trimming shortened V by 1 base and J by 5 bases, and 6 bases separated the two germline ends. Germline V gene sequence: CDR1 SEHNR, CDR2 FQNEAQ (reference sequence). This clonotype showed up just a few times. An equimolar mix of two oligonucleotides served as the beta constant-region primer for TRBC1 and TRBC2. Nested alpha and beta constant-region primers with the SP2 primer drove four PCR rounds on ligated cDNA. A 12-nucleotide UMI and the SP2 primer were added to the cDNA 3' end by oligonucleotide ligation. Each CDR3 protein is one row after TCRdb ran MiXCR on the UMI-ligation and nested PCR reads. The data show around 29,000 distinct CDR3 sequences, with roughly 20% seen just once and less than 3.5% held by the top ten.

The chain employs TRBV7-9 and TRBJ2-7; D ambiguous. Input material: effector memory CD4+ T cells from blood. This sample's subset: effector memory, CD45RA- CD27-. This TCR came from a human donor in good health. The CDR3 sequence: CASSLVGDEQYF. The CDR3, as DNA: TGTGCCAGCAGCTTAGTAGGCGACGAGCAGTACTTC. The full variable domain, completed using reference TRBV7-9 and TRBJ2-7, is DTGVSQNPRHKITKRGQNVTFRCDPISEHNRLYWYRQTLGQGPEFLTYFQNEAQLEKSRLLSDRFSAERPKGSFSTLEIQRTEQGDSAMYLCASSLVGDEQYFGPGTRLTVT.